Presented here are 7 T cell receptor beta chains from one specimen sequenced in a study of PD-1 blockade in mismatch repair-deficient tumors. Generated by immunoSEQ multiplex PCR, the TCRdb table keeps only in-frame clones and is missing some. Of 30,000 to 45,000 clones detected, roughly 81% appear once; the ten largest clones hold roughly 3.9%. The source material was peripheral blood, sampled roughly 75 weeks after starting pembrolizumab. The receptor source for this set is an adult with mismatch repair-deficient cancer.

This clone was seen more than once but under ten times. The CDR3 here is CASSLDAASYEQYF. CDR3 DNA: TGTGCCAGCAGCTTGGATGCAGCTTCCTACGAGCAGTACTTC. The rearrangement joins TRBV5-5 to TRBJ2-7; unclear D gene. Looked up from germline, CDR1 is SGHKS and CDR2 is YYEKEE (reference sequence). Trimming shortened V by 0 bases and J by 1 base, and 8 bases separated the two germline ends. The CDR3 is made up of 14 amino acids.

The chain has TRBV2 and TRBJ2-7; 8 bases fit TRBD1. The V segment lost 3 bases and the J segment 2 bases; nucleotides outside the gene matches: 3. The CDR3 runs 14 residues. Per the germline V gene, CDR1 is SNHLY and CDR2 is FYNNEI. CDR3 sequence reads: CASSDGQGPYEQYF. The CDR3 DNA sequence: TGTGCCAGCAGTGACGGACAGGGACCCTACGAGCAGTACTTC.

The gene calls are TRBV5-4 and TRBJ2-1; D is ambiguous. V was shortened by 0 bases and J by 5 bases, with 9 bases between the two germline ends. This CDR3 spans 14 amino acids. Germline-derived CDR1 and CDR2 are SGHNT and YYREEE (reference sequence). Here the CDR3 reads CASSLVSRDNEQFF. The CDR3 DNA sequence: TGTGCCAGCAGCTTGGTTAGCAGAGACAATGAGCAGTTCTTC. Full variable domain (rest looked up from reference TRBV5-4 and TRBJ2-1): ETGVTQSPTHLIKTRGQQVTLRCSSQSGHNTVSWYQQALGQGPQFIFQYYREEENGRGNFPPRFSGLQFPNYSSELNVNALELDDSALYLCASSLVSRDNEQFFGPGTRLTVL.

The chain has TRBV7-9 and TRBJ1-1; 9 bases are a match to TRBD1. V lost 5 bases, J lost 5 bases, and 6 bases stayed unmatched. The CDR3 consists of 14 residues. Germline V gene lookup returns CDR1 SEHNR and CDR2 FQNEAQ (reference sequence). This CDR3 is CASSKQGAETEAFF. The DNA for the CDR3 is TGTGCCAGCAGCAAACAGGGGGCTGAGACTGAAGCTTTCTTT.

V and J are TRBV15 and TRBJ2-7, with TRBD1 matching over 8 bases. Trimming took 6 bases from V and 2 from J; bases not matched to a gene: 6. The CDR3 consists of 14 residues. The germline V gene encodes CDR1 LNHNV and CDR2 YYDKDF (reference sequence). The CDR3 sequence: CATSRDRMAYEQYF. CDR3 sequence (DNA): TGTGCCACCAGTCGGGACAGGATGGCCTACGAGCAGTACTTC.

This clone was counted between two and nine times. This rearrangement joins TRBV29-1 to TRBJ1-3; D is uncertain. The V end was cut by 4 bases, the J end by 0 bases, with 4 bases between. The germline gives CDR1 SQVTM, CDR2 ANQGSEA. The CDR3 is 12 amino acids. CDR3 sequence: CSVVSSGNTIYF. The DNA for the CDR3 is TGCAGCGTTGTATCCTCTGGAAACACCATATATTTT.

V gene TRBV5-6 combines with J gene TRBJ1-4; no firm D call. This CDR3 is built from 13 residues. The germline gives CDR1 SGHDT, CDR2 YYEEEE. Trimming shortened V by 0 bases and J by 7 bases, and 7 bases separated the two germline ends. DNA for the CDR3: TGTGCCAGCAGCTTGGGGGGTCGTGAAAAACTGTTTTTT. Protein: CASSLGGREKLFF.